This T cell receptor beta chain is drawn from a study of regulatory T cells in long-lasting Graves disease. The TCR beta library used iRepertoire HTBI primers with Arm-PCR amplification of CDR3. TCRdb called the multiplex PCR reads again in MiXCR, with one record for every CDR3 protein. The sample contains fewer than 650,000 distinct CDR3 sequences, around 15% of which appear only once. The time point: newly diagnosed GD, antithyroid drugs for less than 3 months. PBMCs provided the RNA from which the TCR library was made. This CDR3 comprises 11 residues. The V and J ends lost 6 bases and 2 bases respectively, with 7 bases between them. Germline lookup yields CDR1 DFQATT and CDR2 SNEGSKA (reference sequence). With respect to this clonotype: Its target is unknown.

Study-wide points: Persistent-disease Graves' patients showed less TCR diversity than new cases.

The sample also formed part of further work on T cells in Graves' hyperthyroidism and ophthalmopathy. Per that paper: Each diagnosis drew on symptoms, thyroxine, TRAb, thyroid ultrasound and orbital computed tomography findings.

The chain recombines TRBV20-1 with TRBJ1-1; no firm D call. The sequence came from a young woman with Graves disease. The material sequenced was peripheral blood mononuclear cells (PBMCs), taken at new diagnosis, from a patient treated with antithyroid drugs. CDR3 coding DNA: TGCAGTGCCAGTATCAACACTGAAGCTTTCTTT. Its protein is CSASINTEAFF.